The 3 T cell receptor beta chains given below trace back to one sample, sequenced in a study of a mutant IDH1 vaccine in newly diagnosed glioma. The sample's time point: baseline, week 1 (first vaccination visit). Treatment in this sample: pre-vaccination baseline after standard-of-care therapy. The method was immunoSEQ multiplex PCR; TCRdb's version includes in-frame clones alone and lacks a portion of them. The sample comprises tens of thousands of clones, approximately 90% of which are singletons, and just over 9% rests with the top ten. The source material was PBMCs, sampled from a glioma patient treated with radiotherapy, temozolomide or both. Receptors were obtained from a young man with glioma.

The chain joins TRBV5-1 to TRBJ2-7, with D possibly matching TRBD1 (5 bases). The CDR3 is made up of 13 amino acids. Trimming took off 0 bases at V and 9 bases at J, with 13 bases between the two ends. From germline, CDR1 is SGHRS and CDR2 YFSETQ. Here the CDR3 DNA reads TGCGCCAGCAGCTTGGAAGGAAGCACAGGGCAGTACTTC. Its translation: CASSLEGSTGQYF.

The chain carries TRBV6-1 and TRBJ1-1, with TRBD1 matching over 11 bases. The V gene's germline CDR1 is MNHNS and CDR2 SASEGT. This CDR3 region has 15 residues. Losses at the gene ends were 1 base for V and 7 bases for J; bases not matched to a gene: 5. The CDR3 region has the DNA TGTGCCAGCAGTGAAGGATGGGACAGGGGGAGTGAAGCTTTCTTT. Amino acids: CASSEGWDRGSEAFF.

The rearrangement uses TRBV5-1 and TRBJ2-1; D is unclear. Germline V gives CDR1 SGHRS, CDR2 YFSETQ. The CDR3 is 12 residues long. Trimming removed 2 bases from V and 7 bases from J, with 7 bases in between. The CDR3 region has the DNA TGCGCCAGCAGCTTCGAAGGGAATGAGCAGTTCTTC. Protein: CASSFEGNEQFF.